These 20 T cell receptor beta chains were all obtained from the same sample, sequenced in a study of OX40 agonist ivuxolimab in advanced cancers. Profiled with immunoSEQ multiplex PCR; TCRdb holds only in-frame clones, not every one. The sample has 60,000 to 65,000 clones; 84% are singletons. The material sequenced was CD4+ or CD8+ T cells sorted from blood, taken in a trial of the OX40 agonist ivuxolimab. The source of these receptors is an adult with an advanced solid tumor such as melanoma, head and neck, liver or kidney cancer.

The V and J genes are TRBV20-1 and TRBJ2-7, with 10 bases lining up with TRBD1. Germline V CDR1 and CDR2: DFQATT, SNEGSKA (reference sequence). Trimming took 7 bases from V and 12 from J; bases not matched to a gene: 9. The CDR3 extends over 11 amino acids. The CDR3 sequence is CSVGQGEHGYF. The CDR3 DNA reads TGCAGTGTAGGACAGGGGGAGCATGGGTACTTC.

This sequence joins TRBV4-1 and TRBJ1-2; D may be TRBD1 (6 bases). CDR3 length: 15 residues. Trimming took off 4 bases at V and 4 bases at J, with 16 bases between the two ends. Germline values: CDR1 MGHRA, CDR2 YSYEKL. CDR3 residues: CASSPRDNYLYGYTF. The CDR3 DNA is TGCGCCAGCAGCCCCCGGGACAACTACCTCTATGGCTACACCTTC.

This chain joins TRBV19 and TRBJ2-1, with D maybe TRBD2 (6 bases). Trimming left V 1 base short and J 7 bases short, with 11 bases between. The CDR3 has 14 residues. Germline CDR1 and CDR2: LNHDA and SQIVND (reference sequence). The CDR3 is CASSIGREGNEQFF. In DNA, the CDR3 is TGTGCCAGTAGTATAGGGCGGGAAGGGAATGAGCAGTTCTTC.

V gene TRBV7-2 combines with J gene TRBJ2-7; D is perhaps TRBD2 (5 bases). V was trimmed by 1 base and J by 7 bases, leaving 14 bases between them. This CDR3 has 14 residues. CDR1 and CDR2 (germline): SGHTA, FQGNSA. CDR3 loop: CASSLERRRGEQYF. In DNA form, the CDR3 reads TGTGCCAGCAGCTTAGAGAGGCGGCGCGGGGAGCAGTACTTC.

The chain joins TRBV19 to TRBJ2-7; TRBD2 matches at 14 bases. Germline CDR1 and CDR2: LNHDA and SQIVND (reference sequence). V shed 3 bases, J shed 2 bases, and the junction held 0 bases outside the gene matches. The CDR3 consists of 15 residues. The CDR3 spells CASSMGLAGAYEQYF. CDR3 sequence (DNA): TGTGCCAGTAGTATGGGACTAGCGGGGGCCTACGAGCAGTACTTC.

This sequence joins TRBV5-1 and TRBJ2-5, with D hard to call. V dropped 6 bases and J dropped 0 bases, with 3 bases sitting between them. Per the germline V gene, CDR1 is SGHRS and CDR2 is YFSETQ. There are 11 residues in the CDR3. The CDR3 coding sequence is TGCGCCAGCAACGACCAAGAGACCCAGTACTTC. This translates into CASNDQETQYF.

The rearrangement uses TRBV28 and TRBJ1-2; the D is unclear. Germline V gives CDR1 MDHEN, CDR2 SYDVKM. This CDR3 region has 13 residues. V was pared by 6 bases and J by 6 bases, with 14 bases between. DNA for the CDR3: TGTGCCAGCAGGGCTACTGGGGAGCATGGCTACACCTTC. Translating it yields CASRATGEHGYTF.

The rearrangement joins TRBV5-1 to TRBJ1-1; D might be TRBD1 (6 bases). The CDR3 extends over 14 amino acids. Per the germline V gene, CDR1 is SGHRS and CDR2 is YFSETQ. Trimming stripped 0 bases from V and 7 bases from J, with 13 bases between. In DNA, the CDR3 is TGCGCCAGCAGCTTGGACAGGGCCGACCGTGAAGCTTTCTTT. It codes for CASSLDRADREAFF.

This chain's CDR3 is CASSFEGSGYTF. The CDR3 DNA is TGTGCCAGCAGTTTTGAGGGAAGCGGCTACACCTTC. V gene TRBV28 combines with J gene TRBJ1-2; D is undetermined. The CDR3 totals 12 residues. The germline V gene has CDR1 MDHEN and CDR2 SYDVKM. V was cut by 3 bases and J by 8 bases, with 10 bases left in between.

This chain uses TRBV5-4 with TRBJ2-7; D could derive from TRBD1 or TRBD2 (5 bases each). Trimming took off 0 bases at V and 2 bases at J, with 9 bases between the two ends. The germline V gene encodes CDR1 SGHNT and CDR2 YYREEE (reference sequence). The CDR3 loop spans 14 amino acids. The CDR3 region has the DNA TGTGCCAGCAGCTTGGAGAGGGGAACCTACGAGCAGTACTTC. Its protein product is CASSLERGTYEQYF.

The chain links TRBV27 to TRBJ2-7, with 10 bases lining up with TRBD1. The CDR3 contains 15 residues. Looked up from germline, CDR1 is MNHEY and CDR2 is SMNVEV (reference sequence). V shed 2 bases and J 2 bases; nucleotides not matched to a gene: 3. The CDR3 DNA reads TGTGCCAGCAGTTTACGGGACAGGGGAACCTACGAGCAGTACTTC. Translated, it gives CASSLRDRGTYEQYF.

The chain recombines TRBV29-1 with TRBJ2-2; D gene unclear. The CDR3 spans 10 residues. Trimming shortened V by 6 bases and J by 5 bases, and 4 bases separated the two germline ends. Germline assignment: CDR1 SQVTM and CDR2 ANQGSEA. The CDR3 nucleotides read TGCAGCGTATATACCGGGGAGCTGTTTTTT. As protein: CSVYTGELFF.

The V call is TRBV6-6, the J call TRBJ2-1; 7 positions agree with TRBD2. V was clipped by 4 bases and J by 8 bases; unmatched bases: 11. The CDR3 has 15 amino acids. Germline assignment: CDR1 MNHNY and CDR2 SVGAGI (reference sequence). CDR3 nucleotide sequence: TGTGCCAGCAGTTCCCCGGGGGAGGGTTTGGATGAGCAGTTCTTC. Its protein product is CASSSPGEGLDEQFF.

The rearrangement joins TRBV6-5 to TRBJ1-2; D is unclear. The V gene lost 4 bases and the J gene lost 5 bases, with 14 bases spanning the gap. Germline CDR1 is MNHEY and CDR2 is SVGAGI. The length of the CDR3 is 14 residues. The DNA of the CDR3 is TGTGCCAGCAGTTCCGGGAGTTCCTTGTATGGCTACACCTTC. As protein: CASSSGSSLYGYTF.

The rearrangement links TRBV10-3 to TRBJ1-4; no definite D call. This CDR3 is 13 amino acids long. Trimming left V 8 bases short and J 5 bases short, with 12 bases between. Per germline, CDR1 ENHRY and CDR2 SYGVKD. This CDR3 reads CAIQVRVNEKLFF. The DNA of the CDR3 is TGTGCCATCCAGGTGCGGGTAAATGAAAAACTGTTTTTT.

The chain has TRBV30 and TRBJ2-3; D possibly uses TRBD1 or TRBD2 (5 bases each). The CDR3 is made up of 12 amino acids. Trimming stripped 0 bases from V and 6 bases from J, with 7 bases between. In germline, CDR1 is GTSNPN, CDR2 SVGIG (reference sequence). The DNA for the CDR3 is TGTGCCTGGAGTGTAGAGGGGGATACGCAGTATTTT. Translation: CAWSVEGDTQYF. Combining the CDR3 with reference TRBV30 and TRBJ2-3 gives the whole variable domain SQTIHQWPATLVQPVGSPLSLECTVEGTSNPNLYWYRQAAGRGLQLLFYSVGIGQISSEVPQNLSASRPQDRQFILSSKKLLLSDSGFYLCAWSVEGDTQYFGPGTRLTVL.

The rearrangement uses TRBV19 and TRBJ1-6; D unclear. V was shortened by 3 bases and J by 7 bases, with 7 bases between the two germline ends. Germline CDR1 reads LNHDA; CDR2 reads SQIVND (reference sequence). This CDR3 is built from 13 residues. CDR3: CASSIPGNSPLHF. The CDR3, as DNA: TGTGCCAGTAGTATTCCCGGGAATTCACCCCTCCACTTT.

The rearrangement joins TRBV6-5 to TRBJ2-1; no firm D call. Trimming shortened V by 4 bases and J by 6 bases, and 13 bases separated the two germline ends. This CDR3 spans 14 amino acids. Germline assignment: CDR1 MNHEY and CDR2 SVGAGI. CDR3 loop: CASSSSRLVNEQFF. CDR3 nucleotides: TGTGCCAGCAGTTCGAGCCGGCTCGTCAATGAGCAGTTCTTC.

The chain joins TRBV7-2 to TRBJ1-3; 7 bases match TRBD1. The CDR3 loop spans 15 amino acids. With 4 bases clipped from V and 2 bases from J, the junction kept 5 bases outside the gene matches. The V gene's germline CDR1 is SGHTA and CDR2 FQGNSA. The DNA of the CDR3 is TGTGCCAGCAGCTCAGACAGGGTGCCTGGAAACACCATATATTTT. Translation gives CASSSDRVPGNTIYF. The complete variable domain, with remaining parts taken from reference TRBV7-2 and TRBJ1-3, reads GAGVSQSPSNKVTEKGKDVELRCDPISGHTALYWYRQSLGQGLEFLIYFQGNSAPDKSGLPSDRFSAERTGGSVSTLTIQRTQQEDSAVYLCASSSDRVPGNTIYFGEGSWLTVV.

This clone was recorded only once. V gene TRBV30 combines with J gene TRBJ1-5; TRBD1 agrees at 7 bases. CDR1 GTSNPN and CDR2 SVGIG come from the germline V gene (reference sequence). V lost 4 bases, J lost 4 bases, and 10 bases stayed unmatched. CDR3 size: 15 residues. The CDR3, as DNA: TGTGCCTGGATGAGCCACAGGGGAGAGAATCAGCCCCAGCATTTT. Its translation: CAWMSHRGENQPQHF.